One sample yielded the 30 T cell receptor beta chains listed below, sequenced in a study of beta chain features in type 1 diabetes. All of the isolated RNA was reverse transcribed, so expressed TCRB transcripts were sequenced. Data came from immunoSEQ multiplex PCR; TCRdb stores just in-frame clones and leaves some out. The sample lists 200,000 to 300,000 clones, over 65% seen once, with approximately 0.053% in the top ten. The sequencing input was naive CD4+ T cells from blood. The source of these receptors is a man aged 30 to 45 in good health.

This clone was counted once. The chain is built from TRBV6-5 and TRBJ2-7, with D possibly TRBD2 on 6 matching bases. V lost 5 bases, J lost 9 bases, and 20 bases lay in between. Germline CDR1 and CDR2: MNHEY and SVGAGI. CDR3 length: 14 residues. DNA of the CDR3: TGTGCCAGCAGTCAATCGGGACTGACATTAAGGCAGTACTTC. Its protein is CASSQSGLTLRQYF.

This chain links TRBV7-2 with TRBJ2-7; 9 bases fit TRBD1. Germline V gives CDR1 SGHTA, CDR2 FQGNSA. J was trimmed by 2 bases and V by 5 bases; bases with no gene match: 7. The CDR3 has 15 amino acids. Here the CDR3 reads CASSLGTGNPYEQYF. DNA of the CDR3: TGTGCCAGCAGCCTCGGGACAGGGAATCCCTACGAGCAGTACTTC.

The chain combines TRBV30 with TRBJ2-5, with a possible D match to TRBD1 (5 bases). The CDR3 loop spans 14 amino acids. V was cut by 0 bases and J by 5 bases, with 13 bases left in between. CDR1 is GTSNPN and CDR2 is SVGIG in the germline V gene (reference sequence). The CDR3 sequence is CAWSVTRVRETQYF. DNA for the CDR3: TGTGCCTGGAGTGTGACCAGGGTCCGGGAGACCCAGTACTTC. The entire variable domain, with the rest obtained from reference TRBV30 and TRBJ2-5, is as follows: SQTIHQWPATLVQPVGSPLSLECTVEGTSNPNLYWYRQAAGRGLQLLFYSVGIGQISSEVPQNLSASRPQDRQFILSSKKLLLSDSGFYLCAWSVTRVRETQYFGPGTRLLVL.

V is TRBV28 and J is TRBJ2-5, with D unresolved. The germline V gene encodes CDR1 MDHEN and CDR2 SYDVKM. The length of the CDR3 is 13 residues. Trimming left V 6 bases short and J 4 bases short, with 12 bases between. This chain's CDR3 is CASRDAGPETQYF. In DNA, the CDR3 is TGTGCCAGCAGGGATGCCGGGCCAGAGACCCAGTACTTC.

The table lists this clone with a few counts. The rearrangement uses TRBV7-9 and TRBJ2-1; 10 bases map to TRBD2. Germline-derived CDR1 and CDR2 are SEHNR and FQNEAQ (reference sequence). There are 15 residues in the CDR3. V was clipped by 5 bases and J by 9 bases; unmatched bases: 10. The DNA for the CDR3 is TGTGCCAGCAGCCCAGACCTAGCGGGAGTAAGTGAGCAGTTCTTC. Its translation is CASSPDLAGVSEQFF.

The chain couples TRBV5-4 to TRBJ1-4, with TRBD1 matching 10 bases. Germline assignment: CDR1 SGHNT and CDR2 YYREEE (reference sequence). The trim removed 0 bases at V and 6 bases at J, leaving 2 bases unmatched. The CDR3 sequence is 15 residues long. This CDR3 reads CASSLDGTGDEKLFF. CDR3 bases: TGTGCCAGCAGCTTGGACGGGACAGGGGATGAAAAACTGTTTTTT.

This clone was seen a handful of times. The same CDR3 also results from other DNA sequences found in this sample. This chain uses TRBV29-1 with TRBJ2-7; possibly TRBD1 for D (5 bases). The germline CDR1 and CDR2 sequences are SQVTM and ANQGSEA. V lost 6 bases and J lost 2, with 11 bases in between. The length of the CDR3 is 12 residues. CDR3 bases: TGCAGCGTAGGCAGGGTAGCCTACGAGCAGTACTTC. Translation: CSVGRVAYEQYF.

This clone showed up just a few times. The chain carries TRBV27 and TRBJ1-2; 7 bases agree with TRBD1. This CDR3 comprises 14 residues. Germline CDR1 MNHEY, CDR2 SMNVEV (reference sequence). With 0 bases clipped from V and 4 bases from J, the junction kept 2 bases outside the gene matches. The CDR3, as DNA: TGTGCCAGCAGTTTATCCCCAGGGGGCTATGGCTACACCTTC. This translates into CASSLSPGGYGYTF.

V usage is TRBV29-1 and J usage is TRBJ2-5; D is unresolved. Trimming took 3 bases from V and 5 from J, leaving 7 bases between them. The germline gives CDR1 SQVTM, CDR2 ANQGSEA. CDR3 length equals 11 residues. CDR3 in DNA: TGCAGCGTTGACTCTCGGGAGACCCAGTACTTC. Its protein is CSVDSRETQYF.

This clone appeared once. The chain couples TRBV30 to TRBJ1-3; D unresolved. This CDR3 has 13 residues. The germline V gene has CDR1 GTSNPN and CDR2 SVGIG (reference sequence). Trimming shortened V by 0 bases and J by 4 bases, and 7 bases separated the two germline ends. CDR3 in DNA: TGTGCCTGGAGTGTCTCTTTCGGAAACACCATATATTTT. Translation: CAWSVSFGNTIYF. Full variable domain (outside the CDR3, taken from reference TRBV30 and TRBJ1-3): SQTIHQWPATLVQPVGSPLSLECTVEGTSNPNLYWYRQAAGRGLQLLFYSVGIGQISSEVPQNLSASRPQDRQFILSSKKLLLSDSGFYLCAWSVSFGNTIYFGEGSWLTVV.

CDR3 sequence reads: CAWSFLEGAFF. As DNA, the CDR3 is TGTGCCTGGAGTTTCTTGGAGGGAGCTTTCTTT. The gene calls are TRBV30 and TRBJ1-1; D uncertain. V shed 2 bases and J shed 10 bases, with 11 bases lying between them. CDR3 length: 11 residues. From germline, CDR1 is GTSNPN and CDR2 SVGIG (reference sequence). The variable domain in full, completed from reference TRBV30 and TRBJ1-1, reads SQTIHQWPATLVQPVGSPLSLECTVEGTSNPNLYWYRQAAGRGLQLLFYSVGIGQISSEVPQNLSASRPQDRQFILSSKKLLLSDSGFYLCAWSFLEGAFFGQGTRLTVV.

This clone was seen a single time. The rearrangement joins TRBV15 to TRBJ2-1; 8 nucleotides agree with TRBD1. Looked up from germline, CDR1 is LNHNV and CDR2 is YYDKDF (reference sequence). With V trimmed by 3 bases and J by 3 bases, 7 bases remained unmatched. CDR3 length: 16 amino acids. The CDR3 region has the DNA TGTGCCACCAGCAGGGGAGACAGGGGATACTACAATGAGCAGTTCTTC. This gives the protein CATSRGDRGYYNEQFF.

The chain carries TRBV29-1 and TRBJ2-1; TRBD1 agrees at 7 bases. V lost 0 bases, J lost 0 bases, and 5 bases stayed unmatched. Germline-derived CDR1 and CDR2 are SQVTM and ANQGSEA. The CDR3 loop spans 16 amino acids. The CDR3 is CSVEDYRDSSYNEQFF. The CDR3 coding sequence is TGCAGCGTTGAAGATTATCGGGACAGCTCCTACAATGAGCAGTTCTTC.

This clone was seen more than once but under ten times. The chain uses TRBV7-9 and TRBJ2-2; D tentatively reads TRBD1 or TRBD2 (5 bases each). V lost 6 bases to trimming and J lost 1 base, with 15 bases between them. This CDR3 has 16 amino acids. Germline V lookup: CDR1 SEHNR, CDR2 FQNEAQ (reference sequence). CDR3 bases: TGTGCCAGCAGGCCCGGGACGCCTGTGAACACCGGGGAGCTGTTTTTT. Translated, it gives CASRPGTPVNTGELFF.

This clone was picked up a small number of times. The CDR3 nucleotides read TGTGCCTGGAGTGTGCGGGTAGTGGACATTCAGTACTTC. This gives the protein CAWSVRVVDIQYF. This chain joins TRBV30 and TRBJ2-4, with D possibly TRBD2 on 5 matching bases. CDR1 is GTSNPN, CDR2 SVGIG, per germline (reference sequence). Trimming took off 0 bases at V and 8 bases at J, with 11 bases between the two ends. CDR3 size: 13 residues.

This CDR3 is CASSLGQNLYPYGYTF. The CDR3 coding sequence is TGCGCCAGCAGCCTAGGACAGAACCTATACCCCTATGGCTACACCTTC. The rearrangement uses TRBV5-1 and TRBJ1-2; possible D gene TRBD1, 6 bases. V was shortened by 4 bases and J by 4 bases, with 20 bases between the two germline ends. Germline V gene sequence: CDR1 SGHRS, CDR2 YFSETQ. The CDR3 has 16 residues. The entire variable domain, with the rest obtained from reference TRBV5-1 and TRBJ1-2, is as follows: KAGVTQTPRYLIKTRGQQVTLSCSPISGHRSVSWYQQTPGQGLQFLFEYFSETQRNKGNFPGRFSGRQFSNSRSEMNVSTLELGDSALYLCASSLGQNLYPYGYTFGSGTRLTVV.

The genes are TRBV30 and TRBJ1-1; 9 bases map to TRBD1. The germline gives CDR1 GTSNPN, CDR2 SVGIG (reference sequence). The CDR3 runs to 15 residues. Trimming cost V 4 bases and J 0 bases; bases outside gene matches: 6. CDR3 protein: CAWKRTGDLNTEAFF. CDR3 sequence (DNA): TGTGCCTGGAAAAGGACAGGGGACCTGAACACTGAAGCTTTCTTT.

This chain connects TRBV7-2 to TRBJ1-3; D possibly corresponds to TRBD1 (5 bases). Looked up from germline, CDR1 is SGHTA and CDR2 is FQGNSA. The CDR3 contains 13 residues. Trimming took off 8 bases at V and 4 bases at J, with 12 bases between the two ends. CDR3 sequence reads: CASGGAVGNTIYF. CDR3 sequence (DNA): TGTGCCAGCGGCGGGGCGGTAGGAAACACCATATATTTT.

The chain carries TRBV10-3 and TRBJ2-1, with D perhaps being TRBD1 or TRBD2 (5 bases each). The germline V and J ends were trimmed by 11 bases and 8 bases, with 13 bases remaining between them. Looked up from germline, CDR1 is ENHRY and CDR2 is SYGVKD. The CDR3 consists of 11 residues. The CDR3, as DNA: TGTGCCTCAAAGGGGAGTGATGAGCAGTTCTTC. Translating it yields CASKGSDEQFF.

V is TRBV29-1 and J is TRBJ1-3; D is undetermined. This CDR3 is 13 amino acids long. CDR1 and CDR2 (germline): SQVTM, ANQGSEA. The ends were cut back, 1 base at V and 0 bases at J, with 4 bases in the middle. The CDR3 here is CSVEAASGNTIYF. The CDR3 region has the DNA TGCAGCGTTGAAGCCGCCTCTGGAAACACCATATATTTT.

This clone was seen once. J is TRBJ2-1 and V is TRBV29-1, with D perhaps TRBD1 or TRBD2 (6 bases each). Germline lookup yields CDR1 SQVTM and CDR2 ANQGSEA. Deletions cut 5 bases from V and 2 bases from J, with 13 bases between. The CDR3 runs to 14 residues. The CDR3 is CSVLGGLPYNEQFF. The CDR3, as DNA: TGCAGCGTTTTGGGGGGCCTACCCTACAATGAGCAGTTCTTC.

V is TRBV30 and J is TRBJ1-1, with D maybe TRBD1 (6 bases). V was shortened by 2 bases and J by 11 bases, with 12 bases between the two germline ends. Germline V gives CDR1 GTSNPN, CDR2 SVGIG (reference sequence). The CDR3 totals 11 residues. The CDR3: CAWSPQGWAFF. The DNA of the CDR3 is TGTGCCTGGAGTCCTCAGGGGTGGGCTTTCTTT.

The chain employs TRBV16 and TRBJ1-1; D gene unclear. CDR3 length: 14 residues. Trimming cost V 2 bases and J 6 bases, with 13 bases left between them. Germline V gene data show CDR1 as KGHSY and CDR2 as FQNENV. The CDR3 DNA reads TGTGCCAGCAGCCAACGGGTTAATTCCGCTGAAGCTTTCTTT. As protein: CASSQRVNSAEAFF. Using reference TRBV16 and TRBJ1-1 for the parts outside the CDR3, the full variable domain is GEEVAQTPKHLVRGEGQKAKLYCAPIKGHSYVFWYQQVLKNEFKFLISFQNENVFDETGMPKERFSAKCLPNSPCSLEIQATKLEDSAVYFCASSQRVNSAEAFFGQGTRLTVV.

This clone has more than one count but fewer than ten. The chain has TRBV7-2 and TRBJ2-5; D perhaps matches TRBD2 (5 bases). Germline CDR1 SGHTA, CDR2 FQGNSA. This CDR3 is built from 15 residues. V was clipped by 4 bases and J by 0 bases, with 12 bases between them. CDR3 in DNA: TGTGCCAGCAGCTCCGAGGGAGCGTACCAAGAGACCCAGTACTTC. It specifies CASSSEGAYQETQYF.

The V call is TRBV5-1, the J call TRBJ2-7, with unresolved D. This CDR3 has 13 residues. The germline V gene has CDR1 SGHRS and CDR2 YFSETQ. Trimming took off 4 bases at V and 2 bases at J, with 10 bases between the two ends. The CDR3 region has the DNA TGCGCCAGCAGCCAGAAGCCTCCCTACGAGCAGTACTTC. It translates to CASSQKPPYEQYF.

The chain employs TRBV28 and TRBJ2-7; D is uncertain. The germline gives CDR1 MDHEN, CDR2 SYDVKM. This CDR3 contains 12 residues. With 5 bases removed from V and 6 bases from J, the gap between germline ends came to 11 bases. The CDR3 DNA reads TGTGCCAGCAGTCAACCCGGGCTCGAGCAGTACTTC. This gives the protein CASSQPGLEQYF.

The V gene is TRBV10-1, the J gene TRBJ2-3; D is unclear. The V and J ends lost 4 bases and 0 bases respectively, with 8 bases between them. The germline V gene encodes CDR1 WNHNN and CDR2 SYGVQD (reference sequence). This CDR3 has 14 amino acids. CDR3 region: CASSGLLSTDTQYF. DNA for the CDR3: TGCGCCAGCAGTGGACTTCTTAGCACAGATACGCAGTATTTT.

The genes are TRBV29-1 and TRBJ2-5; either TRBD1 or TRBD2 may fit D (5 bases each). Trimming stripped 7 bases from V and 2 bases from J, with 14 bases between. CDR1 is SQVTM, CDR2 ANQGSEA, per germline. The CDR3 has 13 residues. CDR3 in amino acids: CSARVGPQETQYF. Written as DNA, the CDR3 is TGCAGCGCGAGGGTGGGACCTCAAGAGACCCAGTACTTC.

This chain links TRBV2 with TRBJ2-3; D ambiguous. V was clipped by 9 bases and J by 0 bases, with 4 bases between them. This CDR3 has 11 amino acids. Germline CDR1 and CDR2: SNHLY and FYNNEI. This CDR3 reads CASYSTDTQYF. The CDR3, as DNA: TGTGCCAGTTATAGCACAGATACGCAGTATTTT. The full variable domain, in which reference TRBV2 and TRBJ2-3 provide the parts outside the CDR3, is EPEVTQTPSHQVTQMGQEVILRCVPISNHLYFYWYRQILGQKVEFLVSFYNNEISEKSEIFDDQFSVERPDGSNFTLKIRSTKLEDSAMYFCASYSTDTQYFGPGTRLTVL.

This chain joins TRBV29-1 and TRBJ1-2, with D unclear. V was clipped by 1 base and J by 4 bases, with 10 bases between them. The germline gives CDR1 SQVTM, CDR2 ANQGSEA. CDR3 size: 13 residues. CDR3 DNA: TGCAGCGTTGAAGCTGGGATAGGCTATGGCTACACCTTC. Amino acids: CSVEAGIGYGYTF.